These T cell receptor beta chains were read from a single sample in a study of CD8+ T cells in alopecia areata. Clones were read by immunoSEQ multiplex PCR, and TCRdb kept only the in-frame ones, dropping some. The sample contains about 150,000 clones, around 47% of which appear only once. Sample: CD4+ T cells sorted from blood. The receptors were sampled from a human donor with alopecia areata. Both conserved end residues are part of each CDR3. Fields, in order: D gene, V gene, clone size, J gene, CDR3 DNA, CDR3 protein. D genes are given only for firm matches. The size entry is marked missing in some rows and otherwise reads once, few, many or a size class.

d_call: NA
v_call: TRBV5-4
clone_size: few
j_call: TRBJ2-1
cdr3_nt: TGTGCCAGCAGTCACGACTCGCCTGAGCAGTTCTTC
cdr3_aa: CASSHDSPEQFF

d_call: TRBD2
v_call: TRBV9
clone_size: NA
j_call: TRBJ2-5
cdr3_nt: TGTGCCAGCAGCGGGACTAGCGGGAGTTCGGAGACCCAGTACTTC
cdr3_aa: CASSGTSGSSETQYF

d_call: TRBD1
v_call: TRBV19
clone_size: NA
j_call: TRBJ2-7
cdr3_nt: TGTGCCAGTAGTCTTACAGGGGGAGACGAGCAGTACTTC
cdr3_aa: CASSLTGGDEQYF

d_call: TRBD2
v_call: TRBV29-1
clone_size: NA
j_call: TRBJ2-3
cdr3_nt: TGCAGCGTTGATCTGTGGGCTAGCGGGGCTAGCACAGATACGCAGTATTTT
cdr3_aa: CSVDLWASGASTDTQYF

d_call: NA
v_call: TRBV30
clone_size: NA
j_call: TRBJ2-7
cdr3_nt: TGTGCCTGGAGCCCCCTAGGGTACGAGCAGTACTTC
cdr3_aa: CAWSPLGYEQYF

d_call: TRBD1
v_call: TRBV5-1
clone_size: NA
j_call: TRBJ2-5
cdr3_nt: TGCGCCAGCAGCATGGGACAGGGGACGGAGACCCAGTACTTC
cdr3_aa: CASSMGQGTETQYF

d_call: NA
v_call: TRBV29-1
clone_size: NA
j_call: TRBJ2-1
cdr3_nt: TGCAGCGTTGCTAGGCGGGCGGCGGGTGAGCAGTTCTTC
cdr3_aa: CSVARRAAGEQFF

d_call: TRBD1
v_call: TRBV5-4
clone_size: once
j_call: TRBJ2-5
cdr3_nt: TGTGCCAGCAGCTCTAGGCAGACAGGGTATATCGAAGTGCAGTACTTC
cdr3_aa: CASSSRQTGYIEVQYF

d_call: NA
v_call: TRBV2
clone_size: NA
j_call: TRBJ1-1
cdr3_nt: TGTGCCAGATCCCCGGGGCCCACTGAAGCTTTCTTT
cdr3_aa: CARSPGPTEAFF

d_call: NA
v_call: TRBV29-1
clone_size: NA
j_call: TRBJ2-2
cdr3_nt: TGCAGCTTCAGTCTTTTCGGGGAGCTGTTTTTT
cdr3_aa: CSFSLFGELFF

d_call: NA
v_call: TRBV29-1
clone_size: NA
j_call: TRBJ1-2
cdr3_nt: TGCAGCCTCGGCCATACAGGGAGCTATGGCTACACCTTC
cdr3_aa: CSLGHTGSYGYTF

d_call: NA
v_call: TRBV29-1
clone_size: NA
j_call: TRBJ2-1
cdr3_nt: TGCAGCGTTGACACGAAGAGCTCCTACAATGAGCAGTTCTTC
cdr3_aa: CSVDTKSSYNEQFF

d_call: NA
v_call: TRBV28
clone_size: few
j_call: TRBJ2-1
cdr3_nt: TGTGCCAGCAGTTCCTATACCCCCTCCTACAATGAGCAGTTCTTC
cdr3_aa: CASSSYTPSYNEQFF

d_call: NA
v_call: TRBV18
clone_size: NA
j_call: TRBJ2-7
cdr3_nt: TGTGCCAGCTCACCCCTTCCGAGTGGGGGCCCAACGGGGGAGCAGTACTTC
cdr3_aa: CASSPLPSGGPTGEQYF

d_call: NA
v_call: TRBV25-1
clone_size: NA
j_call: TRBJ1-2
cdr3_nt: TGTGCCAGCAGTGAATCAGGGTTCGATGGCTACACCTTC
cdr3_aa: CASSESGFDGYTF

d_call: NA
v_call: TRBV28
clone_size: NA
j_call: TRBJ2-5
cdr3_nt: TGTGCCAGCATCCAAGGCAACCAAGAGACCCAGTACTTC
cdr3_aa: CASIQGNQETQYF

d_call: NA
v_call: TRBV13
clone_size: NA
j_call: TRBJ2-7
cdr3_nt: TGTGCCAGCAGCTTACTTACAGACCATGATTCTCGAATCTCCTACGAGCAGTACTTC
cdr3_aa: CASSLLTDHDSRISYEQYF

d_call: NA
v_call: TRBV25-1
clone_size: NA
j_call: TRBJ2-5
cdr3_nt: TGTGCCAGCAGTGAATCCGTCAGACGAGGGGAGACCCAGTACTTC
cdr3_aa: CASSESVRRGETQYF

d_call: TRBD2
v_call: TRBV11-2
clone_size: few
j_call: TRBJ2-7
cdr3_nt: TGTGCCAGCAGCTTAATCTCGACTAGCGGGATCAACGAGCAGTACTTC
cdr3_aa: CASSLISTSGINEQYF

d_call: NA
v_call: TRBV18
clone_size: few
j_call: TRBJ1-1
cdr3_nt: TGTGCCAGCTCGCCCTTGGGGGGTGAAGCTTTCTTT
cdr3_aa: CASSPLGGEAFF

d_call: NA
v_call: TRBV29-1
clone_size: NA
j_call: TRBJ1-1
cdr3_nt: TGCAGCGTTGGGACCCGTTTGAGCACTGAAGCTTTCTTT
cdr3_aa: CSVGTRLSTEAFF

d_call: NA
v_call: TRBV28
clone_size: NA
j_call: TRBJ1-2
cdr3_nt: TGTGCCAGCAGTTTGAAGGACCACTATGGCTACACCTTC
cdr3_aa: CASSLKDHYGYTF

d_call: NA
v_call: TRBV29-1
clone_size: few
j_call: TRBJ2-1
cdr3_nt: TGCAGCGTCGTACGGGACGAGAAACCCAATGAGCAGTTCTTC
cdr3_aa: CSVVRDEKPNEQFF

d_call: NA
v_call: TRBV1
clone_size: NA
j_call: TRBJ2-5
cdr3_nt: TGCACCAGCAGCCATTTCACGGCTAGCGGTAAAGAGACCCAGTACTTC
cdr3_aa: CTSSHFTASGKETQYF

d_call: NA
v_call: TRBV30
clone_size: few
j_call: TRBJ2-2
cdr3_nt: TGTGCCTGGACATCCTTCAACACCGGGGAGCTGTTTTTT
cdr3_aa: CAWTSFNTGELFF

d_call: TRBD2
v_call: TRBV29-1
clone_size: NA
j_call: TRBJ2-5
cdr3_nt: TGCAGCGCCGCCGGGACTAGCGGGAGGGCCTGGGAGACCCAGTACTTC
cdr3_aa: CSAAGTSGRAWETQYF

d_call: TRBD2
v_call: TRBV19
clone_size: NA
j_call: TRBJ2-5
cdr3_nt: TGTGCCAGTAGTAGCGGGACTAGCGGTTCCCGGACCCAGTACTTC
cdr3_aa: CASSSGTSGSRTQYF

d_call: NA
v_call: TRBV29-1
clone_size: NA
j_call: TRBJ2-1
cdr3_nt: TGCAGCGTTGAGGCATCCTACAATGAGCAGTTCTTC
cdr3_aa: CSVEASYNEQFF

d_call: TRBD2
v_call: TRBV30
clone_size: NA
j_call: TRBJ2-2
cdr3_nt: TGTGCCTGGAGTGTACTAGCGGGAGGTAGCGGGGAGCTGTTTTTT
cdr3_aa: CAWSVLAGGSGELFF

d_call: NA
v_call: TRBV15
clone_size: once
j_call: TRBJ2-7
cdr3_nt: TGTGCCACCAGCGGGGGGTCCTACGAGCAGTACTTC
cdr3_aa: CATSGGSYEQYF

d_call: TRBD2
v_call: TRBV29-1
clone_size: NA
j_call: TRBJ2-5
cdr3_nt: TGCAGCGCCCTTAGCGGGATGGAGACCCAGTACTTC
cdr3_aa: CSALSGMETQYF

d_call: NA
v_call: TRBV7-8
clone_size: NA
j_call: TRBJ2-3
cdr3_nt: TGTGCCAGCAGCTTTAGGGGAGCAGATACGCAGTATTTT
cdr3_aa: CASSFRGADTQYF

d_call: NA
v_call: TRBV27
clone_size: NA
j_call: TRBJ2-7
cdr3_nt: TGTGCCAAGAAAAGGTGGGCCTACGAGCAGTACTTC
cdr3_aa: CAKKRWAYEQYF

d_call: TRBD1
v_call: TRBV7-2
clone_size: few
j_call: TRBJ2-1
cdr3_nt: TGTGCCAGCGCAGGGGGCTCGAGTGAGCAGTTCTTC
cdr3_aa: CASAGGSSEQFF

d_call: TRBD1
v_call: TRBV30
clone_size: once
j_call: TRBJ2-7
cdr3_nt: TGTGCCGGGGGAACGGGACAGGGCCAGTACTTC
cdr3_aa: CAGGTGQGQYF